The 27 T cell receptor beta chains reported below all come from one sample, sequenced in a study of T cells after posttransplantation cyclophosphamide. Only in-frame clones appear in the TCRdb table, and some are missing; sequencing was by immunoSEQ multiplex PCR. The profile covers roughly 5,400 clones, none occurring a single time. Cyclophosphamide on days +3 and +4 followed busulfan-fludarabine conditioning and a marrow graft. Sequences were derived from PBMCs, sampled around 350 days after allogeneic stem cell transplant with posttransplant cyclophosphamide. All receptors derive from a male patient in his sixties or seventies who received an allogeneic stem cell transplant from a related donor, was CMV-positive, and had acute GVHD only. Part of the T cells may come from the graft donor.

In its sample, this clone was seen many times. The rearrangement joins TRBV2 to TRBJ2-1, with a weak D call TRBD1 (6 bases). Germline V lookup: CDR1 SNHLY, CDR2 FYNNEI. The germline V and J ends were trimmed by 6 bases and 11 bases, with 20 bases remaining between them. This CDR3 has 14 amino acids. Here the CDR3 DNA reads TGTGCCAGCAGGAACAGGGTCAGCCTTCAGAAGCAGTTCTTC. Amino acids: CASRNRVSLQKQFF.

Many counts were recorded for this clone. The DNA for the CDR3 is TGTGCCACCTCGCGGGACAGACAAGAGACCCAGTACTTC. Its protein product is CATSRDRQETQYF. The genes are TRBV6-5 and TRBJ2-5, with TRBD1 as a possible D gene (7 bases). Per the germline V gene, CDR1 is MNHEY and CDR2 is SVGAGI. CDR3 length: 13 residues. Trimming left V 10 bases short and J 2 bases short, with 14 bases between.

This clone appeared a few times. This chain uses TRBV18 with TRBJ2-3; 11 nucleotides line up with TRBD1. The CDR3 sequence is 15 residues long. Trimming cost V 3 bases and J 4 bases; bases outside gene matches: 3. The germline gives CDR1 KGHSH, CDR2 LQKENI. The CDR3 DNA is TGTGCCAGCTCACCGGACAGGGGGCAGTCAGATACGCAGTATTTT. It is translated as CASSPDRGQSDTQYF.

This clone showed up many times. The chain couples TRBV19 to TRBJ1-2; D is possibly TRBD1 (6 bases). The germline V and J ends were trimmed by 7 bases and 3 bases, with 12 bases remaining between them. Germline CDR1 is LNHDA and CDR2 is SQIVND (reference sequence). The CDR3 has 13 residues. The CDR3: CASTPDSYYGYTF. CDR3 bases: TGTGCCAGTACTCCGGACAGCTACTATGGCTACACCTTC.

This sequence joins TRBV6-5 and TRBJ2-2, with a tentative D call TRBD2 (5 bases). Germline CDR1 MNHEY, CDR2 SVGAGI. V lost 8 bases and J lost 7, with 5 bases in between. CDR3 length: 10 amino acids. The CDR3 DNA sequence: TGTGCCAGCCGGGACGGGGAGCTGTTTTTT. Its translation is CASRDGELFF.

The sample holds many counts of this clone. The chain joins TRBV15 to TRBJ2-2, with D possibly TRBD1 on 5 matching bases. The CDR3 has 14 amino acids. V lost 0 bases to trimming and J lost 7 bases, with 9 bases between them. Germline loops: CDR1 LNHNV, CDR2 YYDKDF (reference sequence). CDR3 DNA: TGTGCCACCAGCAGAGATGGGGCTGGCGGGGAGCTGTTTTTT. Encoded protein: CATSRDGAGGELFF.

This clone was seen ten or more times. This chain joins TRBV7-8 and TRBJ1-5; TRBD1 might be the D (6 bases). CDR3 length equals 16 residues. The germline V gene encodes CDR1 SGHVS and CDR2 FQNEAQ. V lost 5 bases, J lost 7 bases, and 21 bases lay in between. The CDR3 DNA follows: TGTGCCAGCAGCCCGACAGCCGGGGGGGCGCAGCAGCCCCAGCATTTT. It is translated as CASSPTAGGAQQPQHF.

There are many counts of this clone. V is TRBV28 and J is TRBJ2-7; possibly TRBD1 for D (6 bases). The CDR3 is 14 amino acids. V lost 6 bases, J lost 2 bases, and 14 bases lay in between. Looked up from germline, CDR1 is MDHEN and CDR2 is SYDVKM. The CDR3 DNA follows: TGTGCCAGCAGCTCTCCGGACAGAGCCTACGAGCAGTACTTC. Translating it yields CASSSPDRAYEQYF.

This clone showed up many times. The chain employs TRBV27 and TRBJ1-6, with D tentatively TRBD1 (6 bases). Between the trimmed V and J ends, which lost 5 bases and 9 bases, there was a span of 14 bases. The CDR3 has 14 residues. The V gene's germline CDR1 is MNHEY and CDR2 SMNVEV (reference sequence). This CDR3 is CASSLQGRGSPLHF. The CDR3 bases are TGTGCCAGCAGTCTACAGGGTCGGGGTTCACCCCTCCACTTT.

In this sample, this clone turned up many times. The chain recombines TRBV27 with TRBJ1-4; D may be TRBD1 (6 bases). Germline V gene sequence: CDR1 MNHEY, CDR2 SMNVEV (reference sequence). V gave up 6 bases and J gave up 8 bases, with 19 bases separating them. There are 15 residues in the CDR3. CDR3 sequence reads: CASSPNKGVVEKLFF. For the CDR3, the DNA is TGTGCCAGCAGCCCCAATAAGGGGGTCGTAGAAAAACTGTTTTTT.

V usage is TRBV6-5 and J usage is TRBJ2-7; a possible D gene is TRBD1 (6 bases). Trimming cost V 5 bases and J 2 bases, with 7 bases left between them. There are 12 residues in the CDR3. The germline V gene encodes CDR1 MNHEY and CDR2 SVGAGI. CDR3 sequence reads: CASSQGTYEQYF. The CDR3 DNA follows: TGTGCCAGCAGTCAGGGGACCTACGAGCAGTACTTC.

This clone was detected many times. V is TRBV2 and J is TRBJ2-3; D possibly corresponds to TRBD1 (6 bases). The length of the CDR3 is 12 residues. V dropped 7 bases and J dropped 5 bases, with 10 bases sitting between them. Per the germline V gene, CDR1 is SNHLY and CDR2 is FYNNEI. CDR3 bases: TGTGCCAGCAACAGGGACGGAGATACGCAGTATTTT. This codes for CASNRDGDTQYF.

This clone has ten or more counts. V is TRBV28 and J is TRBJ2-3, with D perhaps matching TRBD2 (6 bases). Trimming stripped 9 bases from V and 1 base from J, with 14 bases between. Germline CDR1 is MDHEN and CDR2 is SYDVKM. This CDR3 comprises 14 residues. Here the CDR3 reads CASGTRRGTDTQYF. The DNA of the CDR3 is TGTGCCAGTGGGACCAGGAGGGGCACAGATACGCAGTATTTT.

This clone was detected many times. This chain uses TRBV7-2 with TRBJ2-1; D is undetermined. V was pared by 5 bases and J by 4 bases, with 15 bases between. This CDR3 contains 15 residues. Germline lookup yields CDR1 SGHTA and CDR2 FQGNSA. The CDR3: CASSPLRLGYNEQFF. CDR3 DNA sequence: TGTGCCAGCAGCCCCCTCAGACTGGGTTACAATGAGCAGTTCTTC.

This clone appeared many times. CDR3 DNA: TGCGCCAGCAGCTCCACCGGGACTAGCTTTCAAGAGACCCAGTACTTC. Protein sequence: CASSSTGTSFQETQYF. This chain links TRBV5-1 with TRBJ2-5; 9 positions match TRBD2. CDR1 SGHRS and CDR2 YFSETQ come from the germline V gene. The CDR3 covers 16 residues. J was trimmed by 2 bases and V by 3 bases; bases with no gene match: 8.

The table lists this clone with many counts. This chain uses TRBV6-5 with TRBJ1-5, with D perhaps matching TRBD1 (5 bases). The V gene lost 6 bases and the J gene lost 0 bases, with 12 bases spanning the gap. In germline, CDR1 is MNHEY, CDR2 SVGAGI. The CDR3 runs 15 residues. CDR3 loop: CASRPGLNSNQPQHF. The CDR3 nucleotides read TGTGCCAGCAGGCCGGGACTTAATAGCAATCAGCCCCAGCATTTT.

Ten or more counts support this clone. This chain links TRBV18 with TRBJ2-2; a possible D gene is TRBD2 (5 bases). The CDR3 sequence is 15 residues long. Deletions cut 1 base from V and 0 bases from J, with 6 bases between. Germline CDR1 reads KGHSH; CDR2 reads LQKENI. CDR3 amino acids: CASSPQGANTGELFF. DNA for the CDR3: TGTGCCAGCTCACCACAGGGAGCGAACACCGGGGAGCTGTTTTTT.

This clone was counted at least ten times. The genes are TRBV19 and TRBJ1-6; D is uncertain. Germline CDR1 LNHDA, CDR2 SQIVND (reference sequence). This CDR3 contains 15 residues. The V and J ends lost 7 bases and 9 bases respectively, with 19 bases between them. The CDR3 sequence is CASTRGGHNVSPLHF. The CDR3 DNA follows: TGTGCCAGTACCCGTGGAGGCCATAACGTTTCACCCCTCCACTTT.

This clone has ten or more counts. This chain uses TRBV27 with TRBJ2-1; the match to TRBD1 covers 11 bases. Germline CDR1 is MNHEY and CDR2 is SMNVEV (reference sequence). The CDR3 extends over 15 amino acids. The junction had 7 bases not matched to a gene; V was cut back by 6 bases and J by 6 bases. CDR3 bases: TGTGCCAGCAGGTCGGACAGGGGGCTATTCAATGAGCAGTTCTTC. Its translation is CASRSDRGLFNEQFF.

This clone was recorded many times. The gene calls are TRBV7-2 and TRBJ2-3, with 11 bases that match TRBD2. Losses at the gene ends were 3 bases for V and 5 bases for J; bases not matched to a gene: 4. The CDR3 is 15 amino acids. Germline V gene data show CDR1 as SGHTA and CDR2 as FQGNSA. The CDR3 sequence is CASSFLAGGQDTQYF. CDR3 DNA sequence: TGTGCCAGCAGCTTCTTAGCGGGGGGGCAAGATACGCAGTATTTT. Using reference TRBV7-2 and TRBJ2-3 for the parts outside the CDR3, the full variable domain is GAGVSQSPSNKVTEKGKDVELRCDPISGHTALYWYRQSLGQGLEFLIYFQGNSAPDKSGLPSDRFSAERTGGSVSTLTIQRTQQEDSAVYLCASSFLAGGQDTQYFGPGTRLTVL.

This clone has at least ten counts. This sample also contains other DNA sequences that code for the same CDR3. The genes are TRBV9 and TRBJ1-5; D not resolved. V lost 0 bases to trimming and J lost 0 bases, with 4 bases between them. The CDR3 spans 14 residues. Germline lookup yields CDR1 SGDLS and CDR2 YYNGEE. CDR3 sequence (DNA): TGTGCCAGCAGCGTAGACGGTAGCAATCAGCCCCAGCATTTT. It yields the protein CASSVDGSNQPQHF.

This clone appeared many times. The V call is TRBV29-1, the J call TRBJ1-1, with 8 bases lining up with TRBD1. The junction had 8 bases not matched to a gene; V was cut back by 7 bases and J by 4 bases. The germline V gene encodes CDR1 SQVTM and CDR2 ANQGSEA. There are 13 residues in the CDR3. This CDR3 reads CSAGQGFGTEAFF. CDR3 in DNA: TGCAGCGCCGGACAGGGTTTCGGCACTGAAGCTTTCTTT.

As for this clone: A clone one base away is much larger, so this may be a read error. The chain links TRBV5-1 to TRBJ2-5, with a weak D call TRBD2 (6 bases). The DNA end lines up better with TRBJ2-7; the J call may be wrong. Germline CDR1 SGHRS, CDR2 YFSETQ. The CDR3 runs to 17 residues. CDR3 in amino acids: CASSSGDSFQWVYEQYF. In nucleotides, the CDR3 is TGCGCCAGCAGCTCGGGGGACTCTTTTCAGTGGGTCTACGAGCAGTACTTC.

This clone was seen at least ten times. The rearrangement links TRBV2 to TRBJ2-5; maybe TRBD2 (6 bases). The CDR3 covers 13 residues. Germline lookup yields CDR1 SNHLY and CDR2 FYNNEI. V was cut by 1 base and J by 6 bases, with 9 bases left in between. The CDR3 DNA sequence: TGTGCCAGCAGTGAAGGGGCGGGGCAGACCCAGTACTTC. This encodes CASSEGAGQTQYF. Variable domain in full (rest from reference TRBV2 and TRBJ2-5): EPEVTQTPSHQVTQMGQEVILRCVPISNHLYFYWYRQILGQKVEFLVSFYNNEISEKSEIFDDQFSVERPDGSNFTLKIRSTKLEDSAMYFCASSEGAGQTQYFGPGTRLLVL.

This clone was picked up many times. V gene TRBV2 combines with J gene TRBJ2-5; 11 nucleotides align to TRBD2. CDR1 is SNHLY and CDR2 is FYNNEI in the germline V gene. Trimming took 6 bases from V and 5 from J; bases not matched to a gene: 8. The CDR3 covers 15 residues. The chain's CDR3 is CASRVAGGGGETQYF. CDR3 in DNA: TGTGCCAGCAGGGTAGCGGGAGGGGGAGGGGAGACCCAGTACTTC. Based on the CDR3 plus reference TRBV2 and TRBJ2-5, the full variable domain is EPEVTQTPSHQVTQMGQEVILRCVPISNHLYFYWYRQILGQKVEFLVSFYNNEISEKSEIFDDQFSVERPDGSNFTLKIRSTKLEDSAMYFCASRVAGGGGETQYFGPGTRLLVL.

This clone was observed at least ten times. This chain uses TRBV5-6 with TRBJ2-7, with 9 positions matching TRBD2. Trimming removed 0 bases from V and 0 bases from J; junction bases left unmatched: 1. Germline lookup yields CDR1 SGHDT and CDR2 YYEEEE. The CDR3 consists of 15 residues. The CDR3 bases are TGTGCCAGCAGCTTGGGACTAGCGGCCTCCTACGAGCAGTACTTC. Protein product: CASSLGLAASYEQYF.

This clone was counted many times. The V and J genes are TRBV7-8 and TRBJ2-3; 9 nucleotides agree with TRBD2. Unmatched junction bases numbered 13, after V lost 5 bases and J lost 1 base. The CDR3 spans 18 residues. The V gene's germline CDR1 is SGHVS and CDR2 FQNEAQ. Written as DNA, the CDR3 is TGTGCCAGCAGCCCCACAAGAGGCGGGGGGGCCGGCACAGATACGCAGTATTTT. This encodes CASSPTRGGGAGTDTQYF.